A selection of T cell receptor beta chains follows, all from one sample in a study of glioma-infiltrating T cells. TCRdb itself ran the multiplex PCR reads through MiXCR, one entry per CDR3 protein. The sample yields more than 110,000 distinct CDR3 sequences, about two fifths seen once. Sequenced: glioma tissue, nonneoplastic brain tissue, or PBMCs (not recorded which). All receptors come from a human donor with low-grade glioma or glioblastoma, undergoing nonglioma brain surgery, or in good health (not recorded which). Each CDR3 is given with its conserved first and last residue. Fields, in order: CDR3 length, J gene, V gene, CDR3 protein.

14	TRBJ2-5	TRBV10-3	CAIWAGGGQETQYF
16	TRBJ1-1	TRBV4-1	CASSQDRTGPNTEAFF
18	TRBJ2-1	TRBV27	CASSPWGVAGGTYNEQFF
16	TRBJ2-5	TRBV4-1	CASSQHSGRALETQYF
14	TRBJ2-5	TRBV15	CATSRVGGLETQYF
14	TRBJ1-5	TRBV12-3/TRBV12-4	CASSLMHVYHPQHF
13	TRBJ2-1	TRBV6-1	CASARDAVGEQFF
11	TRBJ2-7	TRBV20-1	CSARESYEQYF
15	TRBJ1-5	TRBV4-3	CASSQDRQINQPQHF
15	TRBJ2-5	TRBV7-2	CASSLGGGPGETQYF
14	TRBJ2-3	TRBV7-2	CASSSGRAVQIQYF
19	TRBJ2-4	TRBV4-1	CASSQAGGSDAGNMNIQYF
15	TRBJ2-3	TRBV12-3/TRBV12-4	CASSSGTRGTDTQYF
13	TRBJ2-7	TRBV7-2	CASSFRGGVEQYF
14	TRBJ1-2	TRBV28	CASSSGGRSYGYTF
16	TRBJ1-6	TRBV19	CASTVEGISYNSPLHF
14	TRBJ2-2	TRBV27	CASSRDYSTGELFF
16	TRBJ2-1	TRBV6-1	CASRSRGTSSYNEQFF
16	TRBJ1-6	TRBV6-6	CASSYSIRSYNSPLHF
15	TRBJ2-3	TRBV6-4	CASSEQAGNTDTQYF
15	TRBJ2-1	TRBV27	CASRSGTGSYNEQFF
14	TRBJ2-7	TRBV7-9	CASSHRDRPYEQYF
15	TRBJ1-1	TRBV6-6	CASSYQGQGPTEAFF
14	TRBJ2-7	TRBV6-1	CASSRPGDPIEQYF
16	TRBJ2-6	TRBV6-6	CASSYSFESGANVLTF
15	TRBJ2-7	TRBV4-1	CASSQHRGEVYEQYF
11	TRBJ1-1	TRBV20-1	CSAGVNTEAFF
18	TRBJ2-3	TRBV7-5	CISVSEAYIGRCTDTQYF
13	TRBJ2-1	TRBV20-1	CSARDPARDEQFF
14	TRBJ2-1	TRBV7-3	CASSLRPTSREQFF
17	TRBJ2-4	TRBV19	CASSQGTGRFDKNIQYF
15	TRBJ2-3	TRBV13	CASIAAETSTDTQYF
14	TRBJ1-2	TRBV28	CASSPGQSTDGYTF
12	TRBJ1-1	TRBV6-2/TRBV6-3	CASQEVSTEAFF
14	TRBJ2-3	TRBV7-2	CASSSLSPVGMQYF
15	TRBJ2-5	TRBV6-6	CASSTYGRMVETQYF
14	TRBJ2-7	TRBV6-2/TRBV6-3	CASHNLAGGLEQYF
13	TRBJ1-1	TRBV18	CASSQGRDTKAFF
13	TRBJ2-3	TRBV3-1	CASSQGHGATQYF
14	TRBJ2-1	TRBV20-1	CSAMGQNSYNEQFF
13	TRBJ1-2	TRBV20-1	CSARFGTGEGYTF
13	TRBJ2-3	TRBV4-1	CASSQDGTDTQYF
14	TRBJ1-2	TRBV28	CASRTRTVRTGYTF
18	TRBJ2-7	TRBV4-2	CASSQEMTSGTIWYEQYF
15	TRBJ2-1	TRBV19	CAISNPGQGWNEQFF
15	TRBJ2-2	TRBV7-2	CASSPGTGRTGELFF